The clone carrying this TCR beta chain is medium-sized in the sample. Antigen unknown. Treatment specified: roughly 11-day PBMC culture with coronavirus spike peptide pools or control peptides (ViraFEST assay). The culture of some 2.1 million PBMCs per well included approximately 10 IU/ml IL-2 and approximately 9.2 ug/ml peptide pools. Cultured CD4+ T-cell DNA underwent Oncomine TCR Beta short-read sequencing. Cultures of CD4+ T cells served as the source for extracting genomic DNA. TCRdb recomputed calls from the PCR reads with MiXCR, one row per CDR3 protein. The profile shows 9,500 to 13,000 distinct CDR3 sequences, approximately 28% of them singletons. The data derive from a study of vaccination and CD4 T cells after COVID-19. Study-wide background: Post-vaccine sample collection happened at a median of about ten weeks after dose two, ranging 14 to 241.

V lost 7 bases and J lost 7, with 13 bases in between. Germline CDR1 and CDR2: SQVTM and ANQGSEA. The CDR3 has 11 amino acids. This chain joins TRBV29-1 and TRBJ1-2; no clear D gene. This TCR was sampled from a human donor who had recovered from COVID-19. The sequenced sample was CD4+ T cells from blood, cultured in vitro, obtained after SARS-CoV-2 vaccination. The CDR3, as DNA: TGCAGCGGAAAAACGACTAGTGGCTACACCTTC. This sequence encodes CSGKTTSGYTF.